The 19 T cell receptor beta chains given below trace back to one sample, sequenced in a study of vaccination effects on CD4 cells after COVID-19. For these receptors, no antigen is known. Sequenced by immunoSEQ multiplex PCR; TCRdb stores in-frame clones only, minus some. This sample yields about 39,000 clones, of which approximately 70% are seen a single time; 7.7% belongs to the top ten. The culture ran for around ten days before CD4+ T cells were isolated. Participants got two doses of BNT162b2 or mRNA-1273 vaccine. Sequenced material: CD4+ T cells from PBMCs cultured without peptide, taken after COVID-19 vaccination. The receptors shown here come from a human donor who received a COVID-19 vaccine.

This chain connects TRBV9 to TRBJ2-1; 7 nucleotides match TRBD1. The length of the CDR3 is 16 residues. Trimming cost V 0 bases and J 4 bases; bases outside gene matches: 7. Germline assignment: CDR1 SGDLS and CDR2 YYNGEE. This chain's CDR3 is CASSVGVGTDYNEQFF. CDR3 nucleotide sequence: TGTGCCAGCAGCGTAGGGGTCGGGACAGATTACAATGAGCAGTTCTTC.

The chain combines TRBV7-2 with TRBJ1-4; D gene uncertain. The CDR3 is made up of 14 amino acids. The germline V gene has CDR1 SGHTA and CDR2 FQGNSA. Trimming removed 4 bases at V and 8 bases at J, with 14 bases between. DNA of the CDR3: TGTGCCAGCAGCTCCCGAAACGGGGAAGAAAAACTGTTTTTT. This translates into CASSSRNGEEKLFF.

The rearrangement links TRBV3-1 (or the pseudogene TRBV3-2) to TRBJ1-4; D possibly corresponds to TRBD1 (5 bases). Germline lookup yields CDR1 LGHDT and CDR2 YNNKEL (reference sequence). Between the trimmed V and J ends, which lost 1 base and 14 bases, there was a span of 11 bases. This CDR3 is 12 amino acids long. The CDR3 DNA reads TGTGCCAGCAGCCAAGTTGAGACAGTTCTGTTTTTT. It is translated as CASSQVETVLFF.

The rearrangement joins TRBV6-1 to TRBJ2-3; 10 bases line up with TRBD2. J lost 4 bases, V lost 3 bases, and 7 bases had no gene match. This CDR3 has 16 residues. Looked up from germline, CDR1 is MNHNS and CDR2 is SASEGT. The CDR3 is CASSDSGRASPDTQYF. CDR3 in DNA: TGTGCCAGCAGTGACAGCGGGAGGGCCTCCCCAGATACGCAGTATTTT.

The chain combines TRBV6-1 with TRBJ1-5; D ambiguous. This CDR3 comprises 13 residues. Deletions cut 0 bases from V and 4 bases from J, with 4 bases between. Germline CDR1 is MNHNS and CDR2 is SASEGT. CDR3 loop: CASSEAMNQPQHF. CDR3 DNA: TGTGCCAGCAGTGAAGCCATGAATCAGCCCCAGCATTTT.

V usage is TRBV18 and J usage is TRBJ2-7; 11 bases align to TRBD2. Germline CDR1 reads KGHSH; CDR2 reads LQKENI. With 2 bases clipped from V and 0 bases from J, the junction kept 12 bases outside the gene matches. The CDR3 consists of 19 residues. CDR3 DNA: TGTGCCAGCTCACCAGGGGGTGGGAGGACTAGCGGGCACTCCTACGAGCAGTACTTC. Amino acids: CASSPGGGRTSGHSYEQYF.

The V and J genes are TRBV6-5 and TRBJ1-2; D unclear. Deletions cut 7 bases from V and 4 bases from J, with 13 bases between. CDR1 and CDR2 (germline): MNHEY, SVGAGI. There are 13 residues in the CDR3. The CDR3 sequence: CASMDKSFYGYTF. CDR3 bases: TGTGCCAGCATGGATAAGTCTTTCTATGGCTACACCTTC.

V is TRBV12-3 or TRBV12-4 and J is TRBJ2-2, with 7 bases identical to TRBD2. Losses at the gene ends were 6 bases for V and 11 bases for J; bases not matched to a gene: 9. This CDR3 contains 13 residues. CDR3 amino acids: CASSRGLSRELFF. CDR3 nucleotides: TGTGCCAGCAGCCGGGGACTATCAAGAGAGCTGTTTTTT.

The chain couples TRBV3-1 (or the pseudogene TRBV3-2) to TRBJ1-1, with unresolved D. Trimming left V 2 bases short and J 4 bases short, with 5 bases between. Germline V lookup: CDR1 LGHDT, CDR2 YNNKEL (reference sequence). The CDR3 totals 12 residues. The DNA of the CDR3 is TGTGCCAGCAGCCAATTAGGCACTGAAGCTTTCTTT. It codes for CASSQLGTEAFF.

This chain uses TRBV6-5 with TRBJ2-7; 11 nucleotides match TRBD1. The length of the CDR3 is 15 residues. CDR1 and CDR2 from the germline V gene are MNHEY and SVGAGI. The J segment lost 3 bases and the V segment lost 6 bases, leaving 7 bases of the junction unmatched. The CDR3 protein is CASRDRGTGGYEQYF. The CDR3 DNA follows: TGTGCCAGCAGGGACCGCGGGACAGGGGGCTACGAGCAGTACTTC.

This clone was seen only once. This chain links TRBV10-2 with TRBJ2-7, with 9 bases identical to TRBD1. This CDR3 comprises 12 residues. In germline, CDR1 is WSHSY, CDR2 SAAADI. Unmatched junction bases numbered 3, after V lost 8 bases and J lost 4 bases. The CDR3 DNA reads TGCGCCAGCCAAGACAGGGGGTACGAGCAGTACTTC. Its translation is CASQDRGYEQYF.

This sequence joins TRBV15 and TRBJ2-1; tentatively, D is TRBD2 (6 bases). Germline V gene data show CDR1 as LNHNV and CDR2 as YYDKDF (reference sequence). The CDR3 is 14 residues long. Trimming cost V 1 base and J 9 bases, with 13 bases left between them. Here the CDR3 reads CATSRGGLVIEQFF. In DNA, the CDR3 is TGTGCCACCAGCAGAGGGGGACTTGTCATTGAGCAGTTCTTC. Together with reference TRBV15 and TRBJ2-1, the CDR3 gives the full variable domain: DAMVIQNPRYQVTQFGKPVTLSCSQTLNHNVMYWYQQKSSQAPKLLFHYYDKDFNNEADTPDNFQSRRPNTSFCFLDIRSPGLGDTAMYLCATSRGGLVIEQFFGPGTRLTVL.

The chain joins TRBV9 to TRBJ2-1; D is perhaps TRBD1 or TRBD2 (5 bases each). Trimming took 3 bases from V and 8 from J, leaving 24 bases between them. Germline V gene lookup returns CDR1 SGDLS and CDR2 YYNGEE. This CDR3 is built from 17 residues. DNA of the CDR3: TGTGCCAGCAGCGCTCGATCGCCGGGACCAGAAAACTATGAGCAGTTCTTC. Translation: CASSARSPGPENYEQFF. The entire variable domain, with the rest obtained from reference TRBV9 and TRBJ2-1, is as follows: DSGVTQTPKHLITATGQRVTLRCSPRSGDLSVYWYQQSLDQGLQFLIQYYNGEERAKGNILERFSAQQFPDLHSELNLSSLELGDSALYFCASSARSPGPENYEQFFGPGTRLTVL.

The V call is TRBV10-3, the J call TRBJ1-5; D is unclear. Trimming took off 2 bases at V and 5 bases at J, with 13 bases between the two ends. This CDR3 has 15 residues. Germline CDR1 is ENHRY and CDR2 is SYGVKD. The CDR3 DNA is TGTGCCATCAGTGAGGGTGAGGGCTCGTATCAGCCCCAGCATTTT. This encodes CAISEGEGSYQPQHF.

The chain is built from TRBV19 and TRBJ1-6; D not certain. V was cut by 5 bases and J by 5 bases, with 10 bases left in between. Germline loops: CDR1 LNHDA, CDR2 SQIVND (reference sequence). The length of the CDR3 is 14 residues. Here the CDR3 DNA reads TGTGCCAGTAGTCGTCAGCTGAATAATTCACCCCTCCACTTT. Its translation is CASSRQLNNSPLHF.

The genes are TRBV10-3 and TRBJ2-2, with D perhaps TRBD2 (6 bases). CDR1 and CDR2 (germline): ENHRY, SYGVKD. V was shortened by 6 bases and J by 2 bases, with 10 bases between the two germline ends. There are 14 residues in the CDR3. The CDR3 region has the DNA TGTGCCATCAGCGGCGGGGCAAACACCGGGGAGCTGTTTTTT. It codes for CAISGGANTGELFF.

The J gene is TRBJ2-5, the V gene TRBV7-6, with D uncertain. V was pared by 0 bases and J by 1 base, with 15 bases between. CDR1 and CDR2 from the germline V gene are SGHVS and FNYEAQ. The CDR3 loop spans 17 amino acids. The CDR3 DNA follows: TGTGCCAGCAGCTTAGCGTCAGGCGGCACTCCCCAAGAGACCCAGTACTTC. This codes for CASSLASGGTPQETQYF. Looking up the rest from reference TRBV7-6 and TRBJ2-5 gives the full variable domain: GAGVSQSPRYKVTKRGQDVALRCDPISGHVSLYWYRQALGQGPEFLTYFNYEAQQDKSGLPNDRFSAERPEGSISTLTIQRTEQRDSAMYRCASSLASGGTPQETQYFGPGTRLLVL.

This clone showed up just a few times. The chain has TRBV6-4 and TRBJ2-3; 8 bases align to TRBD2. The germline CDR1 and CDR2 sequences are MRHNA and SNTAGT. This CDR3 contains 14 residues. V shed 2 bases, J shed 3 bases, and the junction held 1 base outside the gene matches. In DNA form, the CDR3 reads TGTGCCAGCAGTGACCGGGGGGGAACAGATACGCAGTATTTT. Encoded protein: CASSDRGGTDTQYF.

The V and J genes are TRBV19 and TRBJ1-5; possibly TRBD1 for D (5 bases). V was pared by 7 bases and J by 7 bases, with 11 bases between. From germline, CDR1 is LNHDA and CDR2 SQIVND (reference sequence). The CDR3 runs to 12 residues. CDR3 DNA sequence: TGTGCCAGTACTCAGGGTGGACAGCCCCAGCATTTT. Protein: CASTQGGQPQHF.